This note documents a single TCR beta chain sequence. Trimming pared 2 bases from V and 2 bases from J, leaving 10 bases between. The germline V gene encodes CDR1 SGHRS and CDR2 YFSETQ. The CDR3 covers 14 residues. These data belong to a study of T cell changes during pregnancy in multiple sclerosis. Profiled with immunoSEQ multiplex PCR; TCRdb holds only in-frame clones, not every one. The sample includes 25,000 to 30,000 clones, more than 85% of them seen just once. The chain recombines TRBV5-1 with TRBJ2-5; perhaps TRBD1 as D (6 bases). The specimen comprised CD4+ T cells from peripheral blood mononuclear cells, sampled after pregnancy. The origin of this receptor is a female donor with multiple sclerosis, enrolled in a pregnancy study. CDR3 bases: TGCGCCAGCAGCTTTAACAGGGATCAAGAGACCCAGTACTTC. The encoded protein is CASSFNRDQETQYF. Based on the CDR3 plus reference TRBV5-1 and TRBJ2-5, the full variable domain is KAGVTQTPRYLIKTRGQQVTLSCSPISGHRSVSWYQQTPGQGLQFLFEYFSETQRNKGNFPGRFSGRQFSNSRSEMNVSTLELGDSALYLCASSFNRDQETQYFGPGTRLLVL.